This T cell receptor (beta chain) is drawn from a study of T cells in Graves' hyperthyroidism and ophthalmopathy. Uncontrolled infection, other autoimmune disease, pregnancy and lactation each barred patients from inclusion. This clonotype has at least ten counts. CDR1 and CDR2 from the germline V gene are SQVTM and ANQGSEA. With V trimmed by 1 base and J by 2 bases, 5 bases remained unmatched. The CDR3 spans 15 residues. Regions amplified from RNA transcripts were the TCR beta CDR3 regions. The TCR CDR3 first-round RT-PCR relied on the HTBI primer set. TCRdb passed the multiplex PCR reads through MiXCR, listing each CDR3 protein once. The data hold 350,000 or so distinct CDR3 sequences, with roughly 20% observed a single time.

The source of this sequence is a woman aged 35 to 49 with Graves' ophthalmopathy. V gene TRBV29-1 combines with J gene TRBJ1-2; 9 nucleotides match TRBD1. Sequencing input: blood. In DNA, the CDR3 is TGCAGCGTTGAAGCTCGGGGGACAGGGAACTATGGCTACACCTTC. Translating it yields CSVEARGTGNYGYTF.